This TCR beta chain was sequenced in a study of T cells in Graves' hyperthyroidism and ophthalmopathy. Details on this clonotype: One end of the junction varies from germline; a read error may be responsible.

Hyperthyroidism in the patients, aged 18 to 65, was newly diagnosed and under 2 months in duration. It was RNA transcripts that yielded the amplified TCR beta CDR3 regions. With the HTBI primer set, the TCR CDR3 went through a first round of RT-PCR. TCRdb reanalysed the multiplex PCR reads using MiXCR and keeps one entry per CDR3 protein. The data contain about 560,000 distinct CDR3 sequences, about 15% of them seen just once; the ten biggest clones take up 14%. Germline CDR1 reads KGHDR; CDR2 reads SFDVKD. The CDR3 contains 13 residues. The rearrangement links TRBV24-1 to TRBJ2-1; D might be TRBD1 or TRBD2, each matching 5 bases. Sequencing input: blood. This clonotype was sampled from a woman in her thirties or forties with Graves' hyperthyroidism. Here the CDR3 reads CATGDPVGDEQLF. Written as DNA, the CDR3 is TGTGCCACCGGGGACCCCGTAGGCGATGAGCAGCTCTTC.